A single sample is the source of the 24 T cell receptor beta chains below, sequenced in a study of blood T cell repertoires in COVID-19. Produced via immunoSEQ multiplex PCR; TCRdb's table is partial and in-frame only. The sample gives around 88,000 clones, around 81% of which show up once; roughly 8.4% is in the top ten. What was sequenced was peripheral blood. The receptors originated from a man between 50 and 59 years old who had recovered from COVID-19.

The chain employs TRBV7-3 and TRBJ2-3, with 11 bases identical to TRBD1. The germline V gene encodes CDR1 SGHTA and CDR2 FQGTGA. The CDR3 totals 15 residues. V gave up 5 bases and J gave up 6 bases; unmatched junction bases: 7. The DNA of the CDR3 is TGTGCCAGCAGCCGGGACAGGGGGGTGTCGGATACGCAGTATTTT. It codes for CASSRDRGVSDTQYF.

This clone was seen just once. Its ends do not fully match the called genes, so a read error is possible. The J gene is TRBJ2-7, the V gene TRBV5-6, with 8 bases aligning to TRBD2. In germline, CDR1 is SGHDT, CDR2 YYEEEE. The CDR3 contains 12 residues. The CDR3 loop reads CASSWERSGSDF. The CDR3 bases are TGTGCCAGCAGCTGGGAGCGCAGCGGGAGCGACTTC.

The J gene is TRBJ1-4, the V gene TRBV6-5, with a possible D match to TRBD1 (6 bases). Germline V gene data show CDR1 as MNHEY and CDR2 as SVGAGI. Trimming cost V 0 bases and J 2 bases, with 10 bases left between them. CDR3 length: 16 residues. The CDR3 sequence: CASSYSGAKTNEKLFF. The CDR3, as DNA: TGTGCCAGCAGTTACTCGGGGGCTAAGACTAATGAAAAACTGTTTTTT.

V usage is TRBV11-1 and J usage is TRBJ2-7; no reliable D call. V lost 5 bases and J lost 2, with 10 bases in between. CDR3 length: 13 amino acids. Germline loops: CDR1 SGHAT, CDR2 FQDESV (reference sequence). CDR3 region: CASSRYSTYEQYF. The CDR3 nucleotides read TGTGCCAGCAGCCGATATTCTACCTACGAGCAGTACTTC.

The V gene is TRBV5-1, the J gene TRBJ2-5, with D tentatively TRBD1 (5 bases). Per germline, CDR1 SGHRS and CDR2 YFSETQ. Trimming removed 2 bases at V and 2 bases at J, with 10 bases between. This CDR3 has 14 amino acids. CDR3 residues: CASSFDRQQETQYF. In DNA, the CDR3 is TGCGCCAGCAGCTTTGACCGACAGCAAGAGACCCAGTACTTC.

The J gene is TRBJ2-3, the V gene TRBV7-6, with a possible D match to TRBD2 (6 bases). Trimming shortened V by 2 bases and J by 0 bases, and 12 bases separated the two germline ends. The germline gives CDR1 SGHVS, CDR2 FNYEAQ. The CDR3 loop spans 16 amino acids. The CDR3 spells CASSLLLAASTDTQYF. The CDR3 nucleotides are TGTGCCAGCAGCTTACTACTAGCCGCTAGCACAGATACGCAGTATTTT.

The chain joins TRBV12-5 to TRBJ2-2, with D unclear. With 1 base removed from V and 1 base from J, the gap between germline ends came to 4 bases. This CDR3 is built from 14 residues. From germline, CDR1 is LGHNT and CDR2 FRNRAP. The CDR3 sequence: CASGLGMNTGELFF. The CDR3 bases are TGTGCTAGTGGTTTGGGTATGAACACCGGGGAGCTGTTTTTT.

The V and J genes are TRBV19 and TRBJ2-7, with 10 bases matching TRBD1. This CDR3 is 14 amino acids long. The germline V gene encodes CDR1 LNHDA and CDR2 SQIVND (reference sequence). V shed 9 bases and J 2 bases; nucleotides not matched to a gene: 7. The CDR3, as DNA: TGTGCCAGCGCCCGGGACAGGGGACCCTACGAGCAGTACTTC. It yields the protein CASARDRGPYEQYF.

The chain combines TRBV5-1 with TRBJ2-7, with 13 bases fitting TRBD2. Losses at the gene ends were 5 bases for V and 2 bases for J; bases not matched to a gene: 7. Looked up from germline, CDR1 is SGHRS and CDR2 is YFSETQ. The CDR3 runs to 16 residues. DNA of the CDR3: TGCGCCAGCAGGCGGACTAGCGGGGGTTACCCCTACGAGCAGTACTTC. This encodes CASRRTSGGYPYEQYF. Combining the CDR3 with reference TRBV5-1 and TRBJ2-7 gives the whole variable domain KAGVTQTPRYLIKTRGQQVTLSCSPISGHRSVSWYQQTPGQGLQFLFEYFSETQRNKGNFPGRFSGRQFSNSRSEMNVSTLELGDSALYLCASRRTSGGYPYEQYFGPGTRLTVT.

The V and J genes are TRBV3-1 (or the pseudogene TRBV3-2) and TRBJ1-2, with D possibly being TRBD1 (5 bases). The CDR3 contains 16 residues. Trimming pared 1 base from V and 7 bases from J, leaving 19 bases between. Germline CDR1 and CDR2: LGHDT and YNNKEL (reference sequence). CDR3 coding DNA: TGTGCCAGCAGCCAAGTAAGATGGGGCCTGGTGTGTGGCTACACCTTC. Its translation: CASSQVRWGLVCGYTF.

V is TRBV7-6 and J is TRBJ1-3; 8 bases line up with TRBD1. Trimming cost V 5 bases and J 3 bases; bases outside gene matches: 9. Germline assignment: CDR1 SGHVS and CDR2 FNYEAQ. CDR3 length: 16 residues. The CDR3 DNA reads TGTGCCAGCAGCCCTCTGGCAGGGGGCATTGGAAACACCATATATTTT. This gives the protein CASSPLAGGIGNTIYF.

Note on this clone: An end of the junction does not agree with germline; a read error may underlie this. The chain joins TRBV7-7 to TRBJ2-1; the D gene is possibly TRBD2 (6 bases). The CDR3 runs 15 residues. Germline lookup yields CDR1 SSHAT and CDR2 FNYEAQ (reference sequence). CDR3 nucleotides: TGTGCTAGCAGCTTTCGTGCGGGGTGGGGGAATGAGCAGTTCTTC. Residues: CASSFRAGWGNEQFF.

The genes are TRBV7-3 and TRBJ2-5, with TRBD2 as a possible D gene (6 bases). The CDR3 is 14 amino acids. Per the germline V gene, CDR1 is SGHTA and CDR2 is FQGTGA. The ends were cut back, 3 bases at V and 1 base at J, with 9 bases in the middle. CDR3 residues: CASSLRGTQETQYF. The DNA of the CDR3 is TGTGCCAGCAGCTTGCGGGGCACCCAAGAGACCCAGTACTTC.

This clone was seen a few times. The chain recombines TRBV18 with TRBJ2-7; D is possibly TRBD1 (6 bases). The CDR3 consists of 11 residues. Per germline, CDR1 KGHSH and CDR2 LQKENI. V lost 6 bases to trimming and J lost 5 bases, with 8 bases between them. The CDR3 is CASSNRDEQYF. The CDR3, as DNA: TGTGCCAGCTCTAACAGGGACGAGCAGTACTTC.

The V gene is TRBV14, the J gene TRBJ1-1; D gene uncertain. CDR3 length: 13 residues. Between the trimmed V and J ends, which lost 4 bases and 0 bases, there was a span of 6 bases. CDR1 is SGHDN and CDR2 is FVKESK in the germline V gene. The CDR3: CASSRGLNTEAFF. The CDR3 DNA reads TGTGCCAGCAGCCGAGGCCTGAACACTGAAGCTTTCTTT. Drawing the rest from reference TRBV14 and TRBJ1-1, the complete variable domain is EAGVTQFPSHSVIEKGQTVTLRCDPISGHDNLYWYRRVMGKEIKFLLHFVKESKQDESGMPNNRFLAERTGGTYSTLKVQPAELEDSGVYFCASSRGLNTEAFFGQGTRLTVV.

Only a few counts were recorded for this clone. The CDR3 DNA reads TGTGCCGGCTCGACTGAAATTACAGATACGCAGTATTTT. Its protein product is CAGSTEITDTQYF. J is TRBJ2-3 and V is TRBV2, with unresolved D. The CDR3 sequence is 13 residues long. Deletions cut 11 bases from V and 3 bases from J, with 15 bases between. Germline loops: CDR1 SNHLY, CDR2 FYNNEI. The full variable domain, completed using reference TRBV2 and TRBJ2-3, is EPEVTQTPSHQVTQMGQEVILRCVPISNHLYFYWYRQILGQKVEFLVSFYNNEISEKSEIFDDQFSVERPDGSNFTLKIRSTKLEDSAMYFCAGSTEITDTQYFGPGTRLTVL.

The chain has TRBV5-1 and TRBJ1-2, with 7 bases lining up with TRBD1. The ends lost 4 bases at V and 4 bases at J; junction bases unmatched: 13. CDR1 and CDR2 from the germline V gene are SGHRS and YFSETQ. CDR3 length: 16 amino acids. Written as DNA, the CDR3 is TGCGCCAGCAGCGACGACGGGGGACAGAGCATCTATGGCTACACCTTC. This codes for CASSDDGGQSIYGYTF.

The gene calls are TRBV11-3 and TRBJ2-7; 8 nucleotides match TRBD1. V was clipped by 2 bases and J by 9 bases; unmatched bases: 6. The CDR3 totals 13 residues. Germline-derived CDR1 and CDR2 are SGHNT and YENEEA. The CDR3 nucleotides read TGTGCCAGCAGCTTAAGACAGGGGACCGGGCAGTACTTC. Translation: CASSLRQGTGQYF.

CDR3 region: CASSSGLPYEQYF. For the CDR3, the DNA is TGTGCCAGCAGCTCAGGACTTCCCTACGAGCAGTACTTC. The chain recombines TRBV6-6 with TRBJ2-7; perhaps TRBD2 as D (5 bases). Germline V gene lookup returns CDR1 MNHNY and CDR2 SVGAGI (reference sequence). Trimming took off 6 bases at V and 2 bases at J, with 11 bases between the two ends. The CDR3 has 13 residues.

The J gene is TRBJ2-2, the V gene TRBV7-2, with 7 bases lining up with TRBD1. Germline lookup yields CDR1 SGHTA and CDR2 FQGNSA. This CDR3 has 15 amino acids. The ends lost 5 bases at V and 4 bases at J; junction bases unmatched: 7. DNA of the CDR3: TGTGCCAGCAGCCTTACAGGGGAAATCACCGGGGAGCTGTTTTTT. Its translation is CASSLTGEITGELFF.

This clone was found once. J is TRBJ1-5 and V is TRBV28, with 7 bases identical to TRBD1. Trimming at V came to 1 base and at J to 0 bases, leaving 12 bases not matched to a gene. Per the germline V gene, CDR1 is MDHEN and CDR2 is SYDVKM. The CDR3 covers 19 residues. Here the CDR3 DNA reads TGTGCCAGCAGTTTATTAACCGGGACAGACGGGAATAGCAATCAGCCCCAGCATTTT. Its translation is CASSLLTGTDGNSNQPQHF.

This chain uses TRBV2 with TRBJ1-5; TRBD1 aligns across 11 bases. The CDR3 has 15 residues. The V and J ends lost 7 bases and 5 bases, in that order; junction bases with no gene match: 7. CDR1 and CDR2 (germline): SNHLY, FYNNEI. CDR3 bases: TGTGCCAGCACCCTACGGACAGGGGGCGATCAGCCCCAGCATTTT. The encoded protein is CASTLRTGGDQPQHF. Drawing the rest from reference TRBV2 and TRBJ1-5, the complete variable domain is EPEVTQTPSHQVTQMGQEVILRCVPISNHLYFYWYRQILGQKVEFLVSFYNNEISEKSEIFDDQFSVERPDGSNFTLKIRSTKLEDSAMYFCASTLRTGGDQPQHFGDGTRLSIL.

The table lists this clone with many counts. DNA for the CDR3: TGTGCCAGCAGTGAAGGACTTAGCTTTGGGGAGCAGTACTTC. Translated: CASSEGLSFGEQYF. The gene calls are TRBV2 and TRBJ2-7, with D unclear. Trimming took 1 base from V and 7 from J, leaving 14 bases between them. Germline CDR1 is SNHLY and CDR2 is FYNNEI. This CDR3 spans 14 amino acids.

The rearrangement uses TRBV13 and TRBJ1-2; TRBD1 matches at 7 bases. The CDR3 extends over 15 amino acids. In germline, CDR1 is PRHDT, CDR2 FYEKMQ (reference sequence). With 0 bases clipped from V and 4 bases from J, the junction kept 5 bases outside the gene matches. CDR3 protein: CASSLGRQGGYGYTF. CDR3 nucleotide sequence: TGTGCCAGCAGCTTAGGGAGACAGGGAGGCTATGGCTACACCTTC.